Below, 8 T cell receptor beta chains from the same sample are listed, as sequenced in a study of graft-versus-host responses after intestinal transplantation. Method: immunoSEQ multiplex PCR; TCRdb's copy keeps in-frame clones and lacks some. Of more than 50,000 clones in the sample, 75% to 95% were seen once. Source: PBMCs, taken roughly 660 days after intestinal transplant. These TCRs come from a human patient who received an intestinal transplant, so some T cells may come from the graft donor.

This chain connects TRBV14 to TRBJ2-1, with unresolved D. Germline values: CDR1 SGHDN, CDR2 FVKESK. V was trimmed by 0 bases and J by 1 base, leaving 7 bases between them. This CDR3 is built from 15 residues. The CDR3 nucleotides read TGTGCCAGCAGCCAAGATACGTGGTCCTACAATGAGCAGTTCTTC. It yields the protein CASSQDTWSYNEQFF.

The CDR3 region is CASSLTDRDEKLFF. The CDR3 DNA sequence: TGCGCCAGCAGCTTGACTGACAGGGATGAAAAACTGTTTTTT. The chain links TRBV5-1 to TRBJ1-4; TRBD1 aligns across 7 bases. The CDR3 contains 14 residues. Trimming took 1 base from V and 6 from J; bases not matched to a gene: 3. In germline, CDR1 is SGHRS, CDR2 YFSETQ. The full variable domain, with the rest looked up from reference TRBV5-1 and TRBJ1-4, is KAGVTQTPRYLIKTRGQQVTLSCSPISGHRSVSWYQQTPGQGLQFLFEYFSETQRNKGNFPGRFSGRQFSNSRSEMNVSTLELGDSALYLCASSLTDRDEKLFFGSGTQLSVL.

This clone has a handful of counts. The rearrangement uses TRBV18 and TRBJ2-2; D is perhaps TRBD2 (5 bases). The germline gives CDR1 KGHSH, CDR2 LQKENI. V lost 3 bases and J 7 bases, leaving 9 bases between the germline ends. The CDR3 runs 13 residues. The CDR3 region has the DNA TGTGCCAGCTCACCGGACTCTGGCGGGGAGCTGTTTTTT. Protein sequence: CASSPDSGGELFF. The full variable domain, with the rest looked up from reference TRBV18 and TRBJ2-2, is NAGVMQNPRHLVRRRGQEARLRCSPMKGHSHVYWYRQLPEEGLKFMVYLQKENIIDESGMPKERFSAEFPKEGPSILRIQQVVRGDSAAYFCASSPDSGGELFFGEGSRLTVL.

The chain recombines TRBV11-1 with TRBJ2-7, with 10 nucleotides matching TRBD1. The length of the CDR3 is 13 residues. The trim removed 1 base at V and 10 bases at J, leaving 4 bases unmatched. Germline V gene lookup returns CDR1 SGHAT and CDR2 FQDESV (reference sequence). CDR3 amino acids: CASSLGDRGIQYF. In DNA form, the CDR3 reads TGTGCCAGCAGCTTAGGGGACAGGGGAATTCAGTACTTC.

V and J are TRBV7-2 and TRBJ2-1; D call uncertain. Germline assignment: CDR1 SGHTA and CDR2 FQGNSA. The V gene lost 7 bases and the J gene lost 7 bases, with 14 bases spanning the gap. The CDR3 length is 13 residues. The CDR3 is CASTHYRINEQFF. The CDR3 DNA is TGTGCCAGCACCCACTACCGGATTAATGAGCAGTTCTTC.

This chain links TRBV5-4 with TRBJ1-2, with 8 bases identical to TRBD1. This CDR3 comprises 16 residues. The V gene end was trimmed by 2 bases and the J gene end by 8 bases; junction bases not matched to a gene: 14. Germline V gives CDR1 SGHNT, CDR2 YYREEE (reference sequence). The CDR3, as DNA: TGTGCCAGCAGCTTTTCGAGTCACGACAGGGGTGAGGGCTACACCTTC. This codes for CASSFSSHDRGEGYTF.

Written as DNA, the CDR3 is TGTGCCAGCTCACCACCCCAGGCGAAATCCTATGGCTACACCTTC. It specifies CASSPPQAKSYGYTF. The chain joins TRBV18 to TRBJ1-2, with D unclear. Looked up from germline, CDR1 is KGHSH and CDR2 is LQKENI. This CDR3 region has 15 residues. Trimming cost V 0 bases and J 4 bases, with 12 bases left between them.

The genes are TRBV6-1 and TRBJ1-3; D remains ambiguous. Between the trimmed V and J ends, which lost 5 bases and 0 bases, there was a span of 11 bases. The germline V gene encodes CDR1 MNHNS and CDR2 SASEGT. The CDR3 contains 15 residues. The CDR3: CASSLGSYSGNTIYF. The CDR3 region has the DNA TGTGCCAGCAGTCTAGGCTCCTACTCTGGAAACACCATATATTTT.